This T cell receptor (beta chain) comes out of a study of CD4 T cells in relation to SARS-CoV-2 and coronaviruses. Comments on this clone: Its antigen is currently unknown.

The V end lost 6 bases, the J end lost 2 bases, and 7 bases lay between the germline ends. The CDR3 spans 13 residues. CDR1 is MNHEY and CDR2 is SVGAGI in the germline V gene. The data were produced by immunoSEQ multiplex PCR, yet TCRdb's version contains in-frame clones alone and is incomplete. The sample records fewer than 25,000 clones, over 70% being singletons. CD4+ T cells from unexposed donors were obtained before the COVID-19 pandemic (2011-2018). The cells were cultured for approximately ten days before CD4+ T cells were isolated. Unexposed-donor CD4+ T cells were probed with SARS-CoV-2 S/N and four cold-coronavirus spikes, cells permitting. On days 3 and 7, cultures got half fresh IL-2 medium.

The chain carries TRBV6-5 and TRBJ1-4, with D unresolved. The sequenced material came from CD4+ T cells from PBMCs, cultured in vitro. This TCR was recovered from a human donor in good health. The CDR3 DNA is TGTGCCAGCAGGGGCTCGACTAATGAAAAACTGTTTTTT. Translating it yields CASRGSTNEKLFF.